This entry lists 20 T cell receptor beta chains sequenced from one sample in a study of T cells in Graves' hyperthyroidism and ophthalmopathy (dated by TCRdb to about 2019). Library preparation used multiplex PCR. Sequencing instrument: Illumina HiSeq 2000. The TCR beta CDR3 regions were amplified from the RNA transcripts. The first round of RT-PCR for the TCR CDR3 was performed with the HTBI primer set and the Qiagen OneStep RT-PCR kit. The public reads were run again by TCRdb, first through fastp at Q25 and then through MiXCR, and only productive beta chains were kept. Rows with one shared CDR3 protein collapse into an entry with the most common genes and DNA. The sample table shows 75,000 to 100,000 distinct CDR3 sequences, and roughly half are seen once. About 25% of the sample belongs to the ten largest clones. Sequencing was done on a sample of blood. The receptor source for this set is a woman aged 40-49 years with Graves' hyperthyroidism.

This clonotype was recorded many times. The chain has TRBV7-2 and TRBJ1-1; weak D call: TRBD1 (5 bases). Germline CDR1 is SGHTA and CDR2 is FQGNSA. The CDR3 has 17 residues. The ends were cut back, 5 bases at V and 1 base at J, with 20 bases in the middle. The CDR3 DNA follows: TGTGCCAGCAGCCCCTATCAGCGCCCGGGGGGGAACACTGAAGCTTTCTTT. Its translation: CASSPYQRPGGNTEAFF.

The rearrangement uses TRBV20-1 and TRBJ2-5; D is possibly TRBD2 (5 bases). V gave up 6 bases and J gave up 5 bases, with 10 bases separating them. This CDR3 spans 11 amino acids. The V gene's germline CDR1 is DFQATT and CDR2 SNEGSKA (reference sequence). The CDR3 protein is CSAGVRETQYF. The CDR3 DNA follows: TGCAGTGCGGGAGTGAGGGAGACCCAGTACTTC.

The V call is TRBV29-1, the J call TRBJ2-7, with TRBD2 matching over 7 bases. J lost 0 bases, V lost 6 bases, and 5 bases had no gene match. Germline lookup yields CDR1 SQVTM and CDR2 ANQGSEA. The CDR3 length is 13 residues. CDR3 in amino acids: CSVTGTTSYEQYF. For the CDR3, the DNA is TGCAGCGTGACCGGGACTACCTCCTACGAGCAGTACTTC.

This clonotype was seen only a few times. The chain uses TRBV29-1 and TRBJ2-5, with D possibly matching TRBD1 (5 bases). The CDR3 length is 8 residues. Germline CDR1 SQVTM, CDR2 ANQGSEA. With 4 bases removed from V and 11 bases from J, the gap between germline ends came to 5 bases. CDR3 loop: CSVGQQYF. The CDR3 region has the DNA TGCAGCGTTGGACAGCAGTACTTC.

This clonotype has a count of ten or more. The chain has TRBV28 and TRBJ1-1; the D is unclear. This CDR3 spans 13 amino acids. Germline V lookup: CDR1 MDHEN, CDR2 SYDVKM. V was cut by 7 bases and J by 0 bases, with 9 bases left in between. CDR3 in DNA: TGTGCCAGCACCCGTAGACTGAACACTGAAGCTTTCTTT. As protein: CASTRRLNTEAFF.

The chain uses TRBV29-1 and TRBJ1-2, with 8 bases that match TRBD1. V shed 8 bases, J shed 6 bases, and the junction held 11 bases outside the gene matches. CDR1 and CDR2 (germline): SQVTM, ANQGSEA. The CDR3 loop spans 13 amino acids. The CDR3 spells CSHGDRTLDGYTF. The CDR3 coding sequence is TGCAGCCATGGGGACAGGACGCTCGATGGCTACACCTTC.

V is TRBV24-1 and J is TRBJ2-2; tentative D call: TRBD2 (6 bases). The CDR3 is 13 amino acids. Trimming removed 4 bases from V and 8 bases from J, with 10 bases in between. Per germline, CDR1 KGHDR and CDR2 SFDVKD. The CDR3 is CATSEAGVGELFF. CDR3 nucleotides: TGTGCCACCAGTGAAGCGGGCGTTGGGGAGCTGTTTTTT.

This rearrangement joins TRBV10-3 to TRBJ2-6; possibly TRBD1 or TRBD2 for D (6 bases each). CDR1 and CDR2 (germline): ENHRY, SYGVKD. Trimming shortened V by 7 bases and J by 1 base, and 14 bases separated the two germline ends. The CDR3 is made up of 16 amino acids. Here the CDR3 reads CAIKGGGGSGANVLTF. The CDR3 nucleotides read TGTGCCATCAAAGGAGGGGGTGGGTCTGGGGCCAACGTCCTGACTTTC.

Of note for this clonotype: The conserved closing phenylalanine or tryptophan is absent in this CDR3, likely reflecting a read error. Because the CDR3's place on the DNA is in doubt, the DNA is left out and the CDR3 is given as listed by TCRdb. V usage is TRBV20-1 and J usage is TRBJ2-5; TRBD1, as called in the table, went unchecked against the DNA. CDR1 is DFQATT, CDR2 SNEGSKA, per germline (reference sequence). A total of 15 residues make up the CDR3, ends included. This CDR3 reads CSASRTTNYGYTFGS.

The chain recombines TRBV7-4 with TRBJ2-5; 10 bases line up with TRBD2. The CDR3 is made up of 16 amino acids. The V gene's germline CDR1 is SGHVT and CDR2 SQSDAQ. The V gene end was trimmed by 6 bases and the J gene end by 4 bases; junction bases not matched to a gene: 11. The DNA for the CDR3 is TGTGCCAGCAGTCCCGGTCATAGCGGGGGGCGAGAGACCCAGTACTTC. Translated, it gives CASSPGHSGGRETQYF.

The chain links TRBV10-3 to TRBJ2-5; tentatively, D is TRBD2 (6 bases). Germline assignment: CDR1 ENHRY and CDR2 SYGVKD. V lost 4 bases, J lost 1 base, and 16 bases lay in between. CDR3 length: 16 amino acids. The CDR3 protein is CAISVGRGPPQETQYF. CDR3 DNA sequence: TGTGCCATCAGTGTTGGGCGGGGTCCCCCCCAAGAGACCCAGTACTTC.

The rearrangement links TRBV29-1 to TRBJ1-4; D perhaps matches TRBD1 (5 bases). CDR1 SQVTM and CDR2 ANQGSEA come from the germline V gene. Trimming left V 6 bases short and J 2 bases short, with 13 bases between. The CDR3 totals 14 residues. CDR3 amino acids: CSVMTGGTNEKLFF. The CDR3 DNA is TGCAGCGTAATGACGGGGGGTACTAATGAAAAACTGTTTTTT. The entire variable domain, with the rest obtained from reference TRBV29-1 and TRBJ1-4, is as follows: SAVISQKPSRDICQRGTSLTIQCQVDSQVTMMFWYRQQPGQSLTLIATANQGSEATYESGFVIDKFPISRPNLTFSTLTVSNMSPEDSSIYLCSVMTGGTNEKLFFGSGTQLSVL.

This clonotype has only one observation. Here the CDR3 reads CASSLTGPGELFF. CDR3 bases: TGTGCCAGCAGCCTCACAGGCCCCGGGGAGCTGTTTTTT. The chain joins TRBV7-6 to TRBJ2-2, with D possibly matching TRBD1 (5 bases). Trimming removed 5 bases at V and 6 bases at J, with 10 bases between. In germline, CDR1 is SGHVS, CDR2 FNYEAQ. This CDR3 is built from 13 residues.

This clonotype was detected many times. This chain links TRBV20-1 with TRBJ1-4; D is possibly TRBD1 (6 bases). V lost 5 bases to trimming and J lost 5 bases, with 21 bases between them. The CDR3 has 16 residues. Germline V CDR1 and CDR2: DFQATT, SNEGSKA (reference sequence). This chain's CDR3 is CSAPPGAARSNEKLFF. The CDR3 DNA follows: TGCAGTGCTCCTCCAGGGGCAGCCCGGTCCAATGAAAAACTGTTTTTT.

The chain joins TRBV7-8 to TRBJ2-7, with TRBD1 as a possible D gene (7 bases). This CDR3 is built from 16 residues. The V end was cut by 1 base, the J end by 6 bases, with 19 bases between. Germline CDR1 and CDR2: SGHVS and FQNEAQ. The DNA for the CDR3 is TGTGCCAGCAGCTTAGACGGGAGAGGGGGCGCCTCCGAGCAGTACTTC. It yields the protein CASSLDGRGGASEQYF.

In the case of this clonotype: A read error may account for a junction end that differs from germline. J is TRBJ2-2 and V is TRBV7-9; tentatively, D is TRBD2 (6 bases). CDR1 and CDR2 from the germline V gene are SEHNR and FQNEAQ (reference sequence). This CDR3 is 14 amino acids long. The CDR3 nucleotides read TGTGCCGGCAGCTATGCGGGGAACACCGGGGAGCAGTTTTTT. It translates to CAGSYAGNTGEQFF.

This clonotype was found many times. CDR3 in amino acids: CASSLDLGYGYTF. CDR3 bases: TGTGCCAGCAGCTTAGATCTGGGCTATGGCTACACCTTC. The chain recombines TRBV7-3 with TRBJ1-2; D call uncertain. V shed 2 bases and J shed 4 bases, with 8 bases lying between them. Germline-derived CDR1 and CDR2 are SGHTA and FQGTGA. This CDR3 has 13 residues.

With regard to this clonotype: With a much larger clone just one base away, this may be a read error. CDR3 loop: CASSLVRDGELSF. The DNA for the CDR3 is TGTGCCAGCAGTTTAGTACGAGACGGGGAGCTGTCTTTT. This chain joins TRBV12-3 or TRBV12-4 and TRBJ2-2, with D perhaps matching TRBD2 (5 bases). CDR3 length equals 13 residues.

A word on this clonotype: The junction shows a germline mismatch at one end, possibly a read error. The V call is TRBV29-1, the J call TRBJ2-2; 7 positions agree with TRBD2. This CDR3 region has 13 residues. Germline V gene data show CDR1 as SQVTM and CDR2 as ANQGSEA. In nucleotides, the CDR3 is TGCAGCGTCCCGGGACTATCCCGCCGGGGAGCTGTTTTT. Encoded protein: CSVPGLSRRGAVF.

By frequency in the sample, this clonotype is medium-sized. The chain has TRBV24-1 and TRBJ2-3; D is undetermined. CDR3 length equals 13 residues. V was shortened by 4 bases and J by 4 bases, with 8 bases between the two germline ends. Germline V gives CDR1 KGHDR, CDR2 SFDVKD. The CDR3 DNA follows: TGTGCCACCAGTGACCCCGGAGCAGATACGCAGTATTTT. As protein: CATSDPGADTQYF.